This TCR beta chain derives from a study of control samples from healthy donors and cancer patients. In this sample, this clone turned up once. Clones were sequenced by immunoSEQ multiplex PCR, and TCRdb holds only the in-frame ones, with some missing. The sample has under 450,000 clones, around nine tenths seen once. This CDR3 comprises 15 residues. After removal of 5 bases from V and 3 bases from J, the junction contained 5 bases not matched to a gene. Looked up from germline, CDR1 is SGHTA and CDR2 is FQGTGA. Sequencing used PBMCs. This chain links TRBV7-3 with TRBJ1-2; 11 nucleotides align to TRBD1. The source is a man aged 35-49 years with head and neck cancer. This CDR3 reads CASSPGQGEDYGYTF. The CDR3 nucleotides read TGTGCCAGCAGCCCGGGACAGGGGGAGGACTATGGCTACACCTTC. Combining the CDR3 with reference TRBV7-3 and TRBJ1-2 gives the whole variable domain GAGVSQTPSNKVTEKGKYVELRCDPISGHTALYWYRQSLGQGPEFLIYFQGTGAADDSGLPNDRFFAVRPEGSVSTLKIQRTERGDSAVYLCASSPGQGEDYGYTFGSGTRLTVV.